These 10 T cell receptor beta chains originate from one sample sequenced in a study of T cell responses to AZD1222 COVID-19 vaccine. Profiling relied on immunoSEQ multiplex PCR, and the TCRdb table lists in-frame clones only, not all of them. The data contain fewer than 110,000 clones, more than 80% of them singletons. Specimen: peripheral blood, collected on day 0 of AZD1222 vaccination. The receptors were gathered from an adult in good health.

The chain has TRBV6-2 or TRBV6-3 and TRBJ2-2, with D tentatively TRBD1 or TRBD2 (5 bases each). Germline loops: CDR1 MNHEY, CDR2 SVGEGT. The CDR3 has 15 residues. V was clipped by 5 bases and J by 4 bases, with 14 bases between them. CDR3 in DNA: TGTGCCAGCAGTACCGGGACCCTTTTCACCGGGGAGCTGTTTTTT. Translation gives CASSTGTLFTGELFF.

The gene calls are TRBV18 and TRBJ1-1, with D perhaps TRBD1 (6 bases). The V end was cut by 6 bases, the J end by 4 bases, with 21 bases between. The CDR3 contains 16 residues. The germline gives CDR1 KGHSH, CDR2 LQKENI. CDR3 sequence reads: CASSLLLGQRSTEAFF. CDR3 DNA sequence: TGTGCCAGCTCTCTTCTCCTCGGACAGCGATCCACTGAAGCTTTCTTT.

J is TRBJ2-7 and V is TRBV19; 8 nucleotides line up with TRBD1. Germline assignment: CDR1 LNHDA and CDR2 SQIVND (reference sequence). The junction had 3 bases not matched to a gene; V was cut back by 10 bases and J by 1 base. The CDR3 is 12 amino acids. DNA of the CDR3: TGTGCCACCACAGGGGGATCCTACGAGCAGTACTTC. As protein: CATTGGSYEQYF.

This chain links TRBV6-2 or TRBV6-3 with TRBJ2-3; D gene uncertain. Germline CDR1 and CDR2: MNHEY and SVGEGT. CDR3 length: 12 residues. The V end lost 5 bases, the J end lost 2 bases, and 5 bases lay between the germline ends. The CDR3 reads CASSLTTDTQYF. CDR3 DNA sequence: TGTGCCAGCAGTCTAACCACAGATACGCAGTATTTT.

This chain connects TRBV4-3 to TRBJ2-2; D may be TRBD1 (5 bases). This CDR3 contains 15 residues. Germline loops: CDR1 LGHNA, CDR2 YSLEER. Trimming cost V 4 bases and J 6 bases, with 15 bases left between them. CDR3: CASSRDTQGPGELFF. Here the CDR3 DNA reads TGCGCCAGCAGCCGAGACACCCAGGGCCCCGGGGAGCTGTTTTTT.

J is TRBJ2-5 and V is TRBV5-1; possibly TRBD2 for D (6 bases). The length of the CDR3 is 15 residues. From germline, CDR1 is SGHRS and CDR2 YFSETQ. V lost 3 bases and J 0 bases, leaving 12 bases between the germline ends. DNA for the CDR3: TGCGCCAGCAGCTCAGCCGGAGGGTACCAAGAGACCCAGTACTTC. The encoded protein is CASSSAGGYQETQYF.

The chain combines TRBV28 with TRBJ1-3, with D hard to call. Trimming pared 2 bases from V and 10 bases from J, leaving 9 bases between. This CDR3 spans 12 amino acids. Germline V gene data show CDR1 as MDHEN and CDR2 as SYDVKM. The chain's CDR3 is CASSLGSLTIYF. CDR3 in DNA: TGTGCCAGCAGTTTAGGCAGCCTGACCATATATTTT. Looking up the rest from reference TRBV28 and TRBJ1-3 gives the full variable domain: DVKVTQSSRYLVKRTGEKVFLECVQDMDHENMFWYRQDPGLGLRLIYFSYDVKMKEKGDIPEGYSVSREKKERFSLILESASTNQTSMYLCASSLGSLTIYFGEGSWLTVV.

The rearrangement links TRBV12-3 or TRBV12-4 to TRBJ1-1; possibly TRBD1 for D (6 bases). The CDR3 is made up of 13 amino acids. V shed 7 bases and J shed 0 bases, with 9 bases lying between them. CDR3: CASKGQMNTEAFF. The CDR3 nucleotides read TGTGCCAGCAAGGGACAAATGAACACTGAAGCTTTCTTT.

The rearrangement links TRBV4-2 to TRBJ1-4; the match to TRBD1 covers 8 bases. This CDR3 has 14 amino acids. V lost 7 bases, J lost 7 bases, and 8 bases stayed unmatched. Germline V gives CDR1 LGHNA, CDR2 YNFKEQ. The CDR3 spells CASKEGTGSEKLFF. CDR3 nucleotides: TGTGCCAGCAAAGAAGGGACAGGCTCTGAAAAACTGTTTTTT.

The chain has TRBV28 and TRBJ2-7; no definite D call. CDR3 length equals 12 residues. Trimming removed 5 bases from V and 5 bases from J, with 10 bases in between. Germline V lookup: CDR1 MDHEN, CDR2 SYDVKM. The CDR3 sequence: CASSTIRNEQYF. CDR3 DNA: TGTGCCAGCAGTACCATTAGGAACGAGCAGTACTTC.